Shown below are 21 T cell receptor beta chains from a single sample sequenced in a study of sequential checkpoint blockade in melanoma. Indicated treatment: randomized to nivolumab then ipilimumab (arm A) or the reverse (arm B). Sequenced by immunoSEQ multiplex PCR; TCRdb stores in-frame clones only, minus some. This table holds more than 7,000 clones, roughly two thirds found once. Sequenced material: CD8+ T cells sorted from blood (inferred from file names), taken from a patient given nivolumab and ipilimumab in sequence. These receptors were obtained from a human donor with melanoma.

The chain employs TRBV4-1 and TRBJ1-2; 8 bases agree with TRBD1. The ends lost 0 bases at V and 4 bases at J; junction bases unmatched: 7. The CDR3 runs 16 residues. The germline V gene has CDR1 MGHRA and CDR2 YSYEKL. This chain's CDR3 is CASSQDGAGGPYGYTF. The CDR3 coding sequence is TGCGCCAGCAGCCAAGATGGGGCAGGGGGCCCCTATGGCTACACCTTC.

V is TRBV6-5 and J is TRBJ2-3; 13 bases map to TRBD2. Germline CDR1 is MNHEY and CDR2 is SVGAGI. V lost 7 bases and J lost 2; bases outside the gene matches: 3. The CDR3 consists of 15 residues. The CDR3 loop is CASKTSGGPTDTQYF. The CDR3 region has the DNA TGTGCCAGCAAGACTAGCGGGGGGCCCACAGATACGCAGTATTTT.

J is TRBJ1-2 and V is TRBV2, with 7 bases fitting TRBD1. The CDR3 runs 19 residues. With V trimmed by 3 bases and J by 5 bases, 21 bases remained unmatched. Germline V CDR1 and CDR2: SNHLY, FYNNEI. The CDR3 DNA reads TGTGCCAGCAGTGAGTTCTTAGGGGGCCAACTCGAACTTAATTATGGCTACACCTTC. Amino acid sequence: CASSEFLGGQLELNYGYTF.

This chain connects TRBV27 to TRBJ2-7; D is uncertain. Trimming left V 8 bases short and J 3 bases short, with 5 bases between. Germline values: CDR1 MNHEY, CDR2 SMNVEV (reference sequence). CDR3 length: 10 residues. This CDR3 is CASGIYEQYF. CDR3 DNA sequence: TGTGCCAGCGGCATCTACGAGCAGTACTTC.

This clone was found a few times. This chain joins TRBV25-1 and TRBJ1-2, with 8 nucleotides matching TRBD1. This CDR3 has 14 residues. Trimming at V came to 3 bases and at J to 8 bases, leaving 8 bases not matched to a gene. CDR1 and CDR2 from the germline V gene are MGHDK and SYGVNS. In DNA, the CDR3 is TGTGCCAGCAGTGACTCGGACAGGGTTCACGGCTACACCTTC. It specifies CASSDSDRVHGYTF.

This clone is a singleton in its sample. This sequence joins TRBV2 and TRBJ2-7; 12 bases line up with TRBD2. V lost 6 bases to trimming and J lost 0 bases; unmatched junction nucleotides: 6. The CDR3 is 16 residues long. Germline V gene sequence: CDR1 SNHLY, CDR2 FYNNEI. The CDR3 sequence: CASRQTLAGGSYEQYF. DNA for the CDR3: TGTGCCAGCAGGCAAACACTAGCGGGGGGCTCCTACGAGCAGTACTTC.

The chain recombines TRBV28 with TRBJ1-2, with a possible D match to TRBD1 (6 bases). V lost 4 bases and J 4 bases, leaving 16 bases between the germline ends. The CDR3 sequence is 15 residues long. Germline CDR1 and CDR2: MDHEN and SYDVKM. This chain's CDR3 is CASSWGKGGTYGYTF. CDR3 nucleotides: TGTGCCAGCAGTTGGGGGAAAGGGGGTACCTATGGCTACACCTTC.

The gene calls are TRBV7-9 and TRBJ1-4, with TRBD1 identical over 8 bases. The CDR3 is 16 amino acids. The germline CDR1 and CDR2 sequences are SEHNR and FQNEAQ (reference sequence). V lost 4 bases and J lost 0; bases outside the gene matches: 4. CDR3 nucleotide sequence: TGTGCCAGCAGCTCTCAACAGGGGGCAACTAATGAAAAACTGTTTTTT. Residues: CASSSQQGATNEKLFF.

The rearrangement links TRBV4-3 to TRBJ2-1; TRBD2 matches 10 bases. V trimming: 1 base; J trimming: 3 bases; junction bases outside the gene matches: 3. The CDR3 is 16 residues long. Germline V lookup: CDR1 LGHNA, CDR2 YSLEER. CDR3 DNA sequence: TGCGCCAGCAGCCAAGTCGAGCGGGGGGGCTACAATGAGCAGTTCTTC. Encoded protein: CASSQVERGGYNEQFF.

This clone was seen a handful of times. The chain employs TRBV30 and TRBJ2-2, with 7 bases identical to TRBD2. CDR3 length: 13 residues. Germline V gives CDR1 GTSNPN, CDR2 SVGIG (reference sequence). The J segment lost 5 bases and the V segment lost 8 bases, leaving 8 bases of the junction unmatched. The CDR3 coding sequence is TGTGCCCACAACAGCGGGGAAACCGGGGAGCTGTTTTTT. Translated: CAHNSGETGELFF.

The rearrangement links TRBV10-3 to TRBJ2-7; 9 bases are shared with TRBD1. The CDR3 has 16 amino acids. Trimming at V came to 3 bases and at J to 3 bases, leaving 9 bases not matched to a gene. Germline V lookup: CDR1 ENHRY, CDR2 SYGVKD. CDR3 in DNA: TGTGCCATCAGTGATTTTCCCGGGACAGGGAACTACGAGCAGTACTTC. Encoded protein: CAISDFPGTGNYEQYF.

This clone was found a few times. The genes are TRBV27 and TRBJ2-5, with D possibly matching TRBD1 (6 bases). The germline V gene encodes CDR1 MNHEY and CDR2 SMNVEV (reference sequence). This CDR3 is built from 17 residues. V gave up 1 base and J gave up 2 bases, with 17 bases separating them. The DNA of the CDR3 is TGTGCCAGCAGTTTATGGGCAGGGGTACGGAAACAAGAGACCCAGTACTTC. Amino acid sequence: CASSLWAGVRKQETQYF.

This clone turned up a few times. The chain employs TRBV4-2 and TRBJ2-2, with 8 bases matching TRBD2. This CDR3 has 16 amino acids. V was pared by 0 bases and J by 7 bases, with 7 bases of the junction left unmatched. Germline values: CDR1 LGHNA, CDR2 YNFKEQ. The CDR3 region is CASSQEASGGGGELFF. CDR3 sequence (DNA): TGTGCCAGCAGCCAAGAAGCGTCGGGGGGGGGCGGGGAGCTGTTTTTT.

The chain uses TRBV6-5 and TRBJ1-2, with 7 bases fitting TRBD1. CDR1 is MNHEY and CDR2 is SVGAGI in the germline V gene. With V trimmed by 5 bases and J by 7 bases, 7 bases remained unmatched. The CDR3 contains 13 residues. The chain's CDR3 is CASSGDSGGGYTF. CDR3 coding DNA: TGTGCCAGCAGTGGGGACTCAGGGGGTGGCTACACCTTC.

This clone was counted a single time. V and J are TRBV6-4 and TRBJ2-6; 13 nucleotides match TRBD2. Germline assignment: CDR1 MRHNA and CDR2 SNTAGT. With 4 bases clipped from V and 2 bases from J, the junction kept 2 bases outside the gene matches. CDR3 length: 17 residues. The DNA of the CDR3 is TGTGCCAGCAGTGGTGGGACTAGCGGGACTGGGGCCAACGTCCTGACTTTC. Residues: CASSGGTSGTGANVLTF.

The genes are TRBV7-9 and TRBJ2-5; tentatively, D is TRBD2 (6 bases). The germline V gene encodes CDR1 SEHNR and CDR2 FQNEAQ (reference sequence). This CDR3 has 14 residues. V gave up 2 bases and J gave up 4 bases, with 11 bases separating them. CDR3 protein: CASSLSPSVETQYF. The CDR3 DNA follows: TGTGCCAGCAGCTTATCCCCTAGCGTAGAGACCCAGTACTTC.

DNA of the CDR3: TGTGCCAGCAGTTTAGCCGGGACACCCCAAGAGACCCAGTACTTC. Translated, it gives CASSLAGTPQETQYF. The chain recombines TRBV6-5 with TRBJ2-5, with a tentative D call TRBD1 (6 bases). Trimming removed 4 bases at V and 1 base at J, with 13 bases between. This CDR3 region has 15 residues. Germline CDR1 and CDR2: MNHEY and SVGAGI.

Here the CDR3 DNA reads TGTGCCTGGAGTAGTAAGGACAGGGACACCGGGGAGCTGTTTTTT. Translated, it gives CAWSSKDRDTGELFF. The chain joins TRBV30 to TRBJ2-2; TRBD1 agrees at 8 bases. The CDR3 has 15 amino acids. V shed 2 bases and J 3 bases; nucleotides not matched to a gene: 5. CDR1 and CDR2 (germline): GTSNPN, SVGIG (reference sequence).

V gene TRBV28 combines with J gene TRBJ2-1, with D maybe TRBD1 (6 bases). The CDR3 is 14 amino acids. V lost 3 bases, J lost 3 bases, and 9 bases lay in between. CDR1 and CDR2 from the germline V gene are MDHEN and SYDVKM. This CDR3 is CASSLAGVYNEQFF. CDR3 bases: TGTGCCAGCAGTTTGGCAGGGGTCTACAATGAGCAGTTCTTC.

V is TRBV5-1 and J is TRBJ2-1; TRBD2 agrees at 14 bases. Trimming at V came to 3 bases and at J to 6 bases, leaving 5 bases not matched to a gene. The CDR3 consists of 16 residues. Germline CDR1 and CDR2: SGHRS and YFSETQ. The CDR3 reads CASSSPGLAGVNEQFF. The CDR3 nucleotides read TGCGCCAGCAGCTCACCGGGACTAGCGGGAGTCAATGAGCAGTTCTTC.

The chain uses TRBV6-5 and TRBJ1-1; a weak D match, TRBD1 (5 bases). Germline lookup yields CDR1 MNHEY and CDR2 SVGAGI. This CDR3 region has 11 residues. V was trimmed by 6 bases and J by 8 bases, leaving 10 bases between them. The CDR3 loop is CASRSGMEAFF. CDR3 coding DNA: TGTGCCAGCAGGTCAGGGATGGAAGCTTTCTTT.